Presented here are 24 T cell receptor beta chains from one specimen sequenced in a study of tissue T cells after allogeneic stem cell transplantation. The time point here: mouse harvest day 7 after allogeneic transplant. Each mouse received 10^7 T-cell-depleted marrow cells plus 10^6 splenic CD5+ T cells by tail vein. Generated by immunoSEQ multiplex PCR, the TCRdb table keeps only in-frame clones and is missing some. Among 4,500 to 6,500 clones, 45% to 55% were seen once, and the ten largest hold 5.5%. Sequenced input: gut tissue. These receptors all come from a female BALB/c mouse given C57BL/6 T cells with graft-versus-host disease after an allogeneic hematopoietic cell transplant.

As to this clone: These gene names are mouse names. The read gets to within 1 residue of the CDR3 end, and the germline J gene fills in the rest. The chain combines TRBV23 with TRBJ2-4; the D segment call TRBD2 is taken from the table without a DNA check. Germline V gene sequence: CDR1 KGHTA, CDR2 FQNQQP. This CDR3 contains 13 residues. CDR3 in amino acids: CSSSTTGGNTLYF. The sequenced CDR3 bases are TGCTCCAGCAGTACGACTGGGGGAAACACCTTGTAC.

On this clone: The gene symbols are mouse symbols. The CDR3 end falls 1 residue outside the read, so it is completed with the germline J gene. The rearrangement links TRBV16 to TRBJ1-4; unclear D gene. The germline gives CDR1 SGHSA, CDR2 FRNQAP. Trimming took off 3 bases at V and 0 bases at J, with 5 bases between the two ends. CDR3 length: 14 residues. This CDR3 is CASSFTISNERLFF. CDR3 DNA, as far as it was read: TGTGCAAGCAGCTTTACAATTTCCAACGAAAGATTATTT.

In the case of this clone: These gene names are mouse names. CDR3 DNA, as far as it was read: TGTGCCAGCAGTCATTATAACTATGCTGAGCAGTTC. Its protein product is CASSHYNYAEQF. The complete CDR3 reads CASSHYNYAEQFF. This sequence joins TRBV13-1 and TRBJ2-1; D uncertain. The read finishes 1 residue shy of the CDR3 end, and the germline J gene is used to complete it. Trimming stripped 4 bases from V and 0 bases from J, with 5 bases between. The germline V gene encodes CDR1 NSHNY and CDR2 SYGAGN. This CDR3 comprises 13 residues.

Concerning this clone itself: Mouse gene names and germline throughout. The CDR3 extends 1 residue past the end of the read, so its final part is completed from the germline J gene. This chain joins TRBV15 and TRBJ2-2, with TRBD2 matching over 10 bases. V shed 6 bases, J shed 0 bases, and the junction held 4 bases outside the gene matches. The germline CDR1 and CDR2 sequences are SGHND and FRSKSL. The CDR3 consists of 16 residues. The CDR3 reads CASRNTGGANTGQLYF. Partial CDR3 DNA: TGTGCCAGCAGAAATACTGGGGGGGCAAACACCGGGCAGCTCTAC.

This clone was seen a handful of times. The gene names given are mouse names. The CDR3 end lies 1 residue beyond the end of the read and is filled in from the germline J gene. The chain carries TRBV29 and TRBJ1-3, with a weak D call TRBD1 (5 bases). V lost 2 bases to trimming and J lost 2 bases, with 7 bases between them. CDR1 is MSHET and CDR2 is SYDVDS in the germline V gene. CDR3 size: 14 residues. The CDR3 bases that were read are TGTGCTAGCAGTTTAGGCAGGGCTGGAAATACGCTCTAT. Residues: CASSLGRAGNTLY. The entire CDR3 sequence reads CASSLGRAGNTLYF.

This clone has a single count. The germline and genes are mouse ones. The read is 1 residue too short to cover the CDR3 end, so that end is filled in from the germline J gene. The V gene is TRBV26, the J gene TRBJ1-2; D is unresolved. CDR3 size: 14 residues. V was cut by 2 bases and J by 0 bases, with 7 bases left in between. The germline gives CDR1 KGHPV, CDR2 FQNQEV (reference sequence). CDR3 DNA, as far as it was read: TGTGCCAGCAGTCTGCAGGCGACAAACTCCGACTACACC. It is translated as CASSLQATNSDYT. The whole CDR3 sequence is CASSLQATNSDYTF.

On this clone: The gene names given are mouse names. The CDR3 end is not reached by the read, which stops 1 residue before it; the germline J gene fills it in. The V call is TRBV3, the J call TRBJ1-2, with D maybe TRBD1 (5 bases). Trimming took off 6 bases at V and 0 bases at J, with 8 bases between the two ends. The CDR3 spans 13 residues. CDR1 and CDR2 (germline): SNHLY, FYNGKV (reference sequence). CDR3 residues: CASRGTANSDYTF. The sequenced part of the CDR3 DNA is TGTGCCAGCAGGGGGACCGCAAACTCCGACTACACC.

A remark on this clone: The gene symbols are mouse symbols. The read is 1 residue too short to cover the CDR3 end, so that end is filled in from the germline J gene. This chain uses TRBV23 with TRBJ2-7; the D call of TRBD2 is as the table states it, not checked on the DNA. The CDR3 length is 14 residues. The germline V gene encodes CDR1 KGHTA and CDR2 FQNQQP. The DNA read from the CDR3 is TGCTCCAGCAGTCAGCCGGGACTGGGGGTTGAACAGTAC. Translation gives CSSSQPGLGVEQY. The complete CDR3 protein is CSSSQPGLGVEQYF.

Details on this clone: Genes here carry mouse names. The CDR3 end lies 1 residue beyond the end of the read and is filled in from the germline J gene. V is TRBV3 and J is TRBJ2-4, with TRBD1 identical over 11 bases. The germline CDR1 and CDR2 sequences are SNHLY and FYNGKV (reference sequence). The length of the CDR3 is 14 residues. Unmatched junction bases numbered 8, after V lost 5 bases and J lost 10 bases. CDR3 DNA, as far as it was read: TGTGCCAGCAGCCTCCGGGACAGGGGGGGGGCCTTGTAC. Translating gives CASSLRDRGGALY. The full-length CDR3 reads as CASSLRDRGGALYF.

Remarks on this clone: Mouse gene names apply. From the germline J gene comes the end of the CDR3, since the read stops 1 residue before it. V is TRBV26 and J is TRBJ2-7; 7 bases are a match to TRBD2. Germline V gene lookup returns CDR1 KGHPV and CDR2 FQNQEV (reference sequence). V was clipped by 2 bases and J by 2 bases; unmatched bases: 3. The CDR3 totals 14 residues. The CDR3 reads CASSLLWGTYEQYF. The DNA read from the CDR3 is TGTGCCAGCAGTCTGCTCTGGGGGACCTATGAACAGTAC.

This clone occurred a few times. The genes and germline here are from mouse. The read is 1 residue too short to cover the CDR3 end, so that end is filled in from the germline J gene. V and J are TRBV13-2 and TRBJ2-7; D gene unclear. Trimming took 2 bases from V and 4 from J, leaving 4 bases between them. This CDR3 contains 11 residues. Per germline, CDR1 NNHNN and CDR2 SYGAGS (reference sequence). The part of the CDR3 DNA that was read is TGTGCCAGCGGTGACTGGTATGAACAGTAC. This encodes CASGDWYEQY. The whole CDR3 sequence is CASGDWYEQYF.

On this clone: Mouse gene names and germline throughout. The observed sequence ends 1 residue before the CDR3 terminus, with the missing tail filled in from the germline J gene. V is TRBV26 and J is TRBJ1-6; D remains unclear. TRBJ1-6 is labeled an ORF, and its function is uncertain. The germline V and J ends were trimmed by 1 base and 5 bases, with 6 bases remaining between them. CDR3 length: 14 residues. CDR1 and CDR2 from the germline V gene are KGHPV and FQNQEV (reference sequence). This chain's CDR3 is CASSLYRNNSPLYF. The sequenced CDR3 bases are TGTGCCAGCAGTCTGTACAGAAATAATTCGCCCCTCTAC.

The sample holds a few counts of this clone. Any gene name here is a mouse gene name. The CDR3 DNA, read in part, is TGTGCCAGCTCTCCTCGACTGGGATCAAACACCGGGCAGCTCTAC. It translates to CASSPRLGSNTGQLY. The CDR3 in full is CASSPRLGSNTGQLYF. The rearrangement links TRBV12-1 to TRBJ2-2; 7 nucleotides agree with TRBD2. The read gets to within 1 residue of the CDR3 end, and the germline J gene fills in the rest. Trimming at V came to 2 bases and at J to 0 bases, leaving 5 bases not matched to a gene. Germline-derived CDR1 and CDR2 are SGHSN and HYEKVE. The CDR3 is 16 amino acids. Supplemented by reference TRBV12-1 and TRBJ2-2, the full variable domain reads DSGVVQSPRHIIKEKGGRSVLTCIPISGHSNVVWYQQTLGKELKFLIQHYEKVERDKGFLPSRFSVQQFDDYHSEMNMSALELEDSAMYFCASSPRLGSNTGQLYFGEGSKLTVL.

As to this clone: Gene names and germline refer to mouse. The CDR3 region is CASSPRQTYNSPLYF. CDR3 DNA, as far as it was read: TGTGCCAGCAGCCCCCGACAGACTTATAATTCGCCCCTCTAC. The rearrangement links TRBV5 to TRBJ1-6; D is perhaps TRBD1 (5 bases). The read terminates 1 residue ahead of where the CDR3 ends, so the germline J gene completes it. TRBJ1-6 is recorded as an ORF, its role being uncertain. This CDR3 region has 15 residues. The germline V gene has CDR1 LGHNA and CDR2 YNLKQL (reference sequence). V was cut by 4 bases and J by 4 bases, with 11 bases left in between.

This clone was counted between two and nine times. Gene names refer to mouse genes. The read ends 1 residue shy of where the CDR3 ends; the end is completed using the germline J gene. The V call is TRBV2, the J call TRBJ1-2, with D hard to call. The germline V gene has CDR1 LGHNA and CDR2 YSYQKL. V shed 1 base and J shed 0 bases, with 6 bases lying between them. The CDR3 runs to 14 residues. CDR3 DNA (partial): TGTGCCAGCAGCCAAGCCAAATCAAACTCCGACTACACC. This gives the protein CASSQAKSNSDYT. The whole CDR3 sequence reads CASSQAKSNSDYTF. The whole variable domain, filled in from reference TRBV2 and TRBJ1-2, reads DPKIIQKPKYLVAVTGSEKILICEQYLGHNAMYWYRQSAKKPLEFMFSYSYQKLMDNQTASSRFQPQSSKKNHLDLQITALKPDDSATYFCASSQAKSNSDYTFGSGTRLLVI.

For this clone: Here the gene names and germline are mouse. The CDR3 is cut off 1 residue early in the read; its end comes from the germline J gene. The chain carries TRBV12-1 and TRBJ1-5; a possible D gene is TRBD1 (6 bases). The CDR3 loop spans 16 amino acids. Looked up from germline, CDR1 is SGHSN and CDR2 is HYEKVE. Trimming took off 2 bases at V and 1 base at J, with 14 bases between the two ends. The sequenced CDR3 bases are TGTGCCAGCTCTCCCCACCGGGACAAAAACAACCAGGCTCCGCTT. Its protein is CASSPHRDKNNQAPL. In full, the CDR3 reads CASSPHRDKNNQAPLF.

Remarks on this clone: Gene names refer to mouse genes. CDR3 DNA (partial): TGTGCAAGCAGCTTACAGGGGGGCCAAGACACCCAGTAC. This sequence encodes CASSLQGGQDTQY. Given in full, the CDR3 is CASSLQGGQDTQYF. The chain uses TRBV16 and TRBJ2-5; maybe TRBD1 (7 bases). The read finishes 1 residue shy of the CDR3 end, and the germline J gene is used to complete it. CDR3 length equals 14 residues. The germline V gene encodes CDR1 SGHSA and CDR2 FRNQAP. Trimming removed 2 bases at V and 2 bases at J, with 8 bases between. The full variable domain, in which reference TRBV16 and TRBJ2-5 provide the parts outside the CDR3, is NAGVIQTPRHKVTGKGQEATLWCEPISGHSAVFWYRQTIVQGLEFLTYFRNQAPIDDSGMPKERFSAQMPNQSHSTLKIQSTQPQDSAVYLCASSLQGGQDTQYFGPGTRLLVL.

On this clone: The genes are named according to mouse. The read ends 1 residue shy of where the CDR3 ends; the end is completed using the germline J gene. This sequence joins TRBV12-2 and TRBJ2-7; 8 nucleotides align to TRBD2. The CDR3 extends over 14 amino acids. V was clipped by 2 bases and J by 4 bases; unmatched bases: 6. CDR1 and CDR2 from the germline V gene are SGHLS and HYDKME. The CDR3 here is CASSPRGGGYEQYF. The CDR3 bases that were read are TGTGCCAGCTCTCCCCGGGGGGGCGGATATGAACAGTAC. Full variable domain (rest looked up from reference TRBV12-2 and TRBJ2-7): NSGVVQSPRYIIKGKGERSILKCIPISGHLSVAWYQQTQGQELKFFIQHYDKMERDKGNLPSRFSVQQFDDYHSEMNMSALELEDSAVYFCASSPRGGGYEQYFGPGTRLTVL.

About this clone: The genes are named according to mouse. The sequence runs out 1 residue before the end of the CDR3; the remainder is reconstructed from the germline J gene. The J gene is TRBJ2-4, the V gene TRBV12-2; 8 nucleotides align to TRBD1. The CDR3 length is 15 residues. Germline V CDR1 and CDR2: SGHLS, HYDKME. Trimming removed 0 bases from V and 3 bases from J; junction bases left unmatched: 4. CDR3 DNA (partial): TGTGCCAGCTCTCTCACAGGGGGTGGCCAAAACACCTTGTAC. It yields the protein CASSLTGGGQNTLY. The whole CDR3 sequence is CASSLTGGGQNTLYF.

To note about this clone: Gene names refer to mouse genes. The read terminates 1 residue ahead of where the CDR3 ends, so the germline J gene completes it. The V gene is TRBV13-2, the J gene TRBJ1-1; 7 bases map to TRBD1. The CDR3 is made up of 13 amino acids. The trim removed 5 bases at V and 1 base at J, leaving 2 bases unmatched. Germline V gene lookup returns CDR1 NNHNN and CDR2 SYGAGS (reference sequence). The covered CDR3 bases are TGTGCCAGCGGGGGACAGCAAAACACAGAAGTCTTC. Its protein is CASGGQQNTEVF. The whole CDR3 reads CASGGQQNTEVFF.

This clone is labeled as medium-sized. The listed genes are named as in mouse. The CDR3 goes on 1 residue after the read ends, and that part is filled in from the germline J gene. The chain employs TRBV26 and TRBJ1-3, with 7 bases that match TRBD1. The CDR3 is 15 amino acids. V shed 0 bases and J 2 bases; nucleotides not matched to a gene: 1. The germline V gene encodes CDR1 KGHPV and CDR2 FQNQEV (reference sequence). The CDR3 bases that were read are TGTGCCAGCAGTCTGTCGACAGGGACTGGAAATACGCTCTAT. Protein sequence: CASSLSTGTGNTLY. The CDR3 in full is CASSLSTGTGNTLYF.

With regard to this clone: Gene names are mouse gene names. The read terminates 1 residue before the CDR3 end, so the remaining end is supplied by the germline J gene. The chain uses TRBV20 and TRBJ1-1; D is uncertain. The V end was cut by 1 base, the J end by 1 base, with 4 bases between. There are 12 residues in the CDR3. CDR1 GFQATS and CDR2 STVNSAI come from the germline V gene. CDR3 DNA, as far as it was read: TGTGGTGCTAGGGCAGGGAACACAGAAGTCTTC. Translating gives CGARAGNTEVF. The entire CDR3 sequence reads CGARAGNTEVFF. The full variable domain, in which reference TRBV20 and TRBJ1-1 provide the parts outside the CDR3, is GALVYQYPRRTICKSGTSMRMECQAVGFQATSVAWYRQSPQKTFELIALSTVNSAIKYEQNFTQEKFPISHPNLSFSSMTVLNAYLEDRGLYLCGARAGNTEVFFGKGTRLTVV.

Comments on this clone: The junction and the germline gene differ at one end; a read error may be behind it. These gene names are mouse names. The DNA ends 1 residue before the CDR3 does, and the rest of the CDR3 is filled in from the germline J gene. The chain links TRBV26 to TRBJ1-1; D remains unclear. Germline loops: CDR1 KGHPV, CDR2 FQNQEV (reference sequence). This CDR3 spans 11 amino acids. CDR3: CASSLNREVFF. Incomplete CDR3 DNA: TGTGCCAGCAGTCTGAACAGAGAAGTCTTC.

This clone occurred a few times. The genes are named according to mouse. Coverage ceases 1 residue before the CDR3 finishes, and the germline J gene fills in the end. The chain carries TRBV26 and TRBJ2-4; no reliable D call. Germline V gene sequence: CDR1 KGHPV, CDR2 FQNQEV (reference sequence). The V end lost 4 bases, the J end lost 0 bases, and 5 bases lay between the germline ends. CDR3 size: 13 residues. The CDR3 bases that were read are TGTGCCAGCAGTCCGACAAGTCAAAACACCTTGTAC. Translating it yields CASSPTSQNTLY. The full-length CDR3 reads as CASSPTSQNTLYF.